This T cell receptor beta chain was sequenced in a study of post-analysis software for immune sequencing data. Study overall: Disease courses included relapsing-remitting, secondary progressive and progressive-relapsing multiple sclerosis.

Incorporated into the TCR beta cDNA libraries were unique molecular identifiers, which served to reduce PCR and sequencing biases. From around 0.96 to 9.9 million T cells, about 500,000 cDNA molecules were obtained. TCRdb analysed the PCR reads with MiXCR anew, one entry per CDR3 protein. In the table there are just over 250,000 distinct CDR3 sequences, approximately 34% of which are singletons. As for this clonotype: Its antigen remains unknown.

This CDR3 has 17 residues. V shed 5 bases, J shed 1 base, and the junction held 7 bases outside the gene matches. Germline V gene sequence: CDR1 DFQATT, CDR2 SNEGSKA (reference sequence). Overall study results and limits: Among five TRBV segments more frequent in patients than controls were TRBV5-6, TRBV5-1 and TRBV20-1. There was significantly lower normalized Chao1 diversity in multiple sclerosis patients than in controls.

The clonotype comes from a girl aged 5 to 17 with multiple sclerosis. The J gene is TRBJ2-1, the V gene TRBV20-1; 14 bases map to TRBD2. The sequenced sample was blood. CDR3 DNA sequence: TGCAGTGCTGTGACTAGCGGGAGGGCCTATTCCTACAATGAGCAGTTCTTC. Translating gives CSAVTSGRAYSYNEQFF.